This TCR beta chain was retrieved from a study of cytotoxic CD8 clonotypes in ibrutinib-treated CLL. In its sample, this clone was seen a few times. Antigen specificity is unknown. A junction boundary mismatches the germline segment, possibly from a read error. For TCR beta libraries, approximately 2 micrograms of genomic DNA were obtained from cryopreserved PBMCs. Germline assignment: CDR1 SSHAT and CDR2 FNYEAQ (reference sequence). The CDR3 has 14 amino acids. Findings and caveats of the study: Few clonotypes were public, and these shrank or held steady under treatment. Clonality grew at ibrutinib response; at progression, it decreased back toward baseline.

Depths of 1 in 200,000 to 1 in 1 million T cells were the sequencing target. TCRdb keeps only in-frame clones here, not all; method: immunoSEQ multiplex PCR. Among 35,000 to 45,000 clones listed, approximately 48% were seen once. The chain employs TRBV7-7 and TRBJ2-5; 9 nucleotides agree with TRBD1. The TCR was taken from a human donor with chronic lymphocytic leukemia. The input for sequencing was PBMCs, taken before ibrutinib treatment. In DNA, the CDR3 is TGTGCTAGCAGCTCGACAGGGGGGGGAGAGACCCAGTACTTC. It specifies CASSSTGGGETQYF.